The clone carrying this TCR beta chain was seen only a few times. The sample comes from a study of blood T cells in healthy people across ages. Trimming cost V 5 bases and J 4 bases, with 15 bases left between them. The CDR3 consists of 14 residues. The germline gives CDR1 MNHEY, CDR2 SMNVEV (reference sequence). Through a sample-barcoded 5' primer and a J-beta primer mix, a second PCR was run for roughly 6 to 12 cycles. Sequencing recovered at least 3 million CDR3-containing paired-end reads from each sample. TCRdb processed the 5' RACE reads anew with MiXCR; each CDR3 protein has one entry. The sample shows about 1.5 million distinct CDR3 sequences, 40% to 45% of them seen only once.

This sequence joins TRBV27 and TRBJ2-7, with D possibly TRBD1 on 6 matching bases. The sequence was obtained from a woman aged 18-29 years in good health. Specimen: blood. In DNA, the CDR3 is TGTGCCAGCAGTAATACCGGGACACATTACGAGCAGTACTTC. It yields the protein CASSNTGTHYEQYF.